The 2 T cell receptor beta chains below were found in one sample sequenced in a study of T-cell reconstitution after alpha-beta-depleted transplantation in children. Unique molecular identifiers were used in preparing the TCRbeta library. MiXCR was run by TCRdb on the PCR reads, yielding one entry per CDR3 protein. The table includes more than 550,000 distinct CDR3 sequences, more than 9% detected once. Material: PBMCs from the stem cell graft donor, obtained from the stem cell graft. The source is a human donor who donated a stem cell graft to a child with acute myeloid leukemia.

This clonotype has at least ten counts. V gene TRBV20-1 combines with J gene TRBJ1-5; D possibly corresponds to TRBD1 (5 bases). Trimming stripped 0 bases from V and 1 base from J, with 10 bases between. The CDR3 is 15 residues long. CDR1 is DFQATT and CDR2 is SNEGSKA in the germline V gene (reference sequence). This CDR3 is CSARELRDSNQPQHF. As DNA, the CDR3 is TGCAGTGCTAGAGAACTCCGGGACAGCAATCAGCCCCAGCATTTT.

This clonotype was observed many times. The rearrangement joins TRBV6-2 or TRBV6-3 to TRBJ2-1, with 11 bases identical to TRBD2. V lost 6 bases, J lost 13 bases, and 8 bases stayed unmatched. CDR1 MNHEY and CDR2 SVGEGT come from the germline V gene. The CDR3 spans 13 residues. The CDR3 DNA is TGTGCCAGCAGACTAACTAGCGGGAGAAATCAGTTCTTC. It yields the protein CASRLTSGRNQFF.